The 27 T cell receptor beta chains presented below share a single source sample, sequenced in a study of siplizumab effects on memory and regulatory T cells. Assay: immunoSEQ multiplex PCR; the TCRdb copy retains only in-frame clones and omits some. The table has tens of thousands of clones, around 95% seen once. The sequencing sample was made of naive CD4+ T cells sorted from blood. The source of these receptors is a human donor in good health.

The V call is TRBV5-1, the J call TRBJ1-4; no definite D call. CDR1 SGHRS and CDR2 YFSETQ come from the germline V gene. Trimming pared 2 bases from V and 0 bases from J, leaving 8 bases between. This CDR3 spans 15 amino acids. CDR3 sequence: CASSFEAATNEKLFF. For the CDR3, the DNA is TGCGCCAGCAGCTTCGAGGCCGCAACTAATGAAAAACTGTTTTTT. The full variable domain, rest sourced from reference TRBV5-1 and TRBJ1-4, is KAGVTQTPRYLIKTRGQQVTLSCSPISGHRSVSWYQQTPGQGLQFLFEYFSETQRNKGNFPGRFSGRQFSNSRSEMNVSTLELGDSALYLCASSFEAATNEKLFFGSGTQLSVL.

The chain recombines TRBV7-7 with TRBJ1-4; TRBD1 is a possible D gene (5 bases). This CDR3 is 13 amino acids long. The V and J ends lost 8 bases and 8 bases respectively, with 15 bases between them. Germline CDR1 is SSHAT and CDR2 is FNYEAQ (reference sequence). The CDR3 reads CASRRGKGEKLFF. CDR3 nucleotide sequence: TGTGCCAGCCGCAGAGGGAAGGGGGAAAAACTGTTTTTT.

Comments on this clone: At the DNA level, this CDR3 is encoded by other sequences in the same sample as well. J is TRBJ1-2 and V is TRBV18, with D possibly being TRBD1 (5 bases). CDR1 and CDR2 (germline): KGHSH, LQKENI. Trimming left V 3 bases short and J 5 bases short, with 7 bases between. The CDR3 is 12 amino acids. CDR3 bases: TGTGCCAGCTCACCCGACAGTTATGGCTACACCTTC. Translation gives CASSPDSYGYTF.

The rearrangement links TRBV11-2 to TRBJ1-5; D may be TRBD1 (6 bases). The CDR3 runs 14 residues. V lost 5 bases and J lost 2, with 10 bases in between. Germline V gene lookup returns CDR1 SGHAT and CDR2 FQNNGV. Here the CDR3 reads CASSPAGGNQPQHF. The CDR3, as DNA: TGTGCCAGCAGCCCCGCAGGGGGCAATCAGCCCCAGCATTTT.

This sequence joins TRBV11-2 and TRBJ1-1, with 9 nucleotides matching TRBD1. The CDR3 runs to 16 residues. Germline V gene sequence: CDR1 SGHAT, CDR2 FQNNGV. The J segment lost 5 bases and the V segment lost 6 bases, leaving 13 bases of the junction unmatched. The chain's CDR3 is CASSPGTGIFKTEAFF. The DNA of the CDR3 is TGTGCCAGCAGTCCTGGGACAGGGATATTTAAGACTGAAGCTTTCTTT.

Only one count was recorded for this clone. The J gene is TRBJ2-2, the V gene TRBV4-3, with TRBD1 as a possible D gene (6 bases). With 0 bases removed from V and 4 bases from J, the gap between germline ends came to 18 bases. Per germline, CDR1 LGHNA and CDR2 YSLEER. This CDR3 region has 18 residues. The CDR3 DNA reads as TGCGCCAGCAGCCAAGATAGGGCAGGGGCGTATGGCACCGGGGAGCTGTTTTTT. This codes for CASSQDRAGAYGTGELFF.

The rearrangement uses TRBV30 and TRBJ1-5, with TRBD1 matching over 7 bases. Trimming removed 5 bases from V and 6 bases from J; junction bases left unmatched: 10. Germline V gene sequence: CDR1 GTSNPN, CDR2 SVGIG (reference sequence). This CDR3 spans 14 amino acids. The CDR3 loop is CAWRRTGNSQPQHF. The CDR3 nucleotides are TGTGCCTGGCGTAGGACAGGCAACAGTCAGCCCCAGCATTTT.

This sequence joins TRBV15 and TRBJ2-3, with D possibly matching TRBD1 (5 bases). The CDR3 has 14 amino acids. Between the trimmed V and J ends, which lost 0 bases and 4 bases, there was a span of 8 bases. Germline V gives CDR1 LNHNV, CDR2 YYDKDF (reference sequence). CDR3 nucleotide sequence: TGTGCCACCAGCAGAGATCTGGGGCCAGATACGCAGTATTTT. It encodes CATSRDLGPDTQYF.

The chain combines TRBV4-3 with TRBJ1-4, with TRBD1 as a possible D gene (5 bases). Germline CDR1 reads LGHNA; CDR2 reads YSLEER. The CDR3 length is 14 residues. V lost 1 base and J lost 3, with 6 bases in between. This chain's CDR3 is CASSQGGANEKLFF. The DNA of the CDR3 is TGCGCCAGCAGCCAAGGAGGGGCTAATGAAAAACTGTTTTTT.

This sequence joins TRBV5-8 and TRBJ2-5, with unresolved D. From germline, CDR1 is SGHTS and CDR2 YDEGEE. V dropped 3 bases and J dropped 5 bases, with 5 bases sitting between them. The CDR3 is 11 residues long. CDR3 sequence (DNA): TGTGCCAGCAGCTCCCGGGAGACCCAGTACTTC. It is translated as CASSSRETQYF.

The CDR3, as DNA: TGTGCCAGCTCACCAAGCTTGGACGGAGGAACCTACAATGAGCAGTTCTTC. Translation: CASSPSLDGGTYNEQFF. The genes are TRBV18 and TRBJ2-1, with D tentatively TRBD2 (5 bases). With 2 bases removed from V and 2 bases from J, the gap between germline ends came to 16 bases. There are 17 residues in the CDR3. CDR1 and CDR2 from the germline V gene are KGHSH and LQKENI.

The chain combines TRBV9 with TRBJ1-1, with unresolved D. Germline V lookup: CDR1 SGDLS, CDR2 YYNGEE. The CDR3 is 15 residues long. Deletions cut 3 bases from V and 5 bases from J, with 17 bases between. CDR3 sequence reads: CASSAISTERTEAFF. CDR3 sequence (DNA): TGTGCCAGCAGCGCCATCTCGACCGAGCGGACTGAAGCTTTCTTT.

As to this clone: This specimen includes other DNA sequences encoding the same CDR3. The chain recombines TRBV6-5 with TRBJ2-2; D is unresolved. The CDR3 is 14 amino acids. V gave up 3 bases and J gave up 1 base, with 6 bases separating them. Germline V lookup: CDR1 MNHEY, CDR2 SVGAGI. The CDR3 nucleotides are TGTGCCAGCAGTTATTCCCGGAACACCGGGGAGCTGTTTTTT. It translates to CASSYSRNTGELFF.

The chain is built from TRBV7-2 and TRBJ2-1; D remains ambiguous. This CDR3 has 16 residues. Germline V CDR1 and CDR2: SGHTA, FQGNSA. The ends were cut back, 4 bases at V and 6 bases at J, with 19 bases in the middle. CDR3 amino acids: CASSSSMGMVSNEQFF. The CDR3, as DNA: TGTGCCAGCAGCTCCTCGATGGGAATGGTAAGCAATGAGCAGTTCTTC.

The V call is TRBV27, the J call TRBJ2-3; 9 positions match TRBD2. J gave up 3 bases and V 3 bases, and 4 bases lay outside the gene matches. Germline lookup yields CDR1 MNHEY and CDR2 SMNVEV (reference sequence). The CDR3 is 15 residues long. This chain's CDR3 is CASSFERGVTDTQYF. CDR3 in DNA: TGTGCCAGCAGTTTTGAGCGGGGGGTGACAGATACGCAGTATTTT.

J is TRBJ1-2 and V is TRBV28; 9 bases align to TRBD1. CDR3 length: 14 amino acids. Germline V gene data show CDR1 as MDHEN and CDR2 as SYDVKM. Trimming at V came to 6 bases and at J to 7 bases, leaving 9 bases not matched to a gene. The CDR3 coding sequence is TGTGCCAGCAGATCCTCGGGACAGGGTCCTGGCTACACCTTC. Its translation: CASRSSGQGPGYTF.

The chain is built from TRBV30 and TRBJ2-3, with D uncertain. From germline, CDR1 is GTSNPN and CDR2 SVGIG (reference sequence). This CDR3 has 15 amino acids. V lost 1 base and J 2 bases, leaving 13 bases between the germline ends. The CDR3 DNA is TGTGCCTGGAGTGGCGACGGGCCCTACACAGATACGCAGTATTTT. Translating gives CAWSGDGPYTDTQYF.

The chain has TRBV27 and TRBJ1-2; no reliable D call. This CDR3 has 14 amino acids. V lost 0 bases to trimming and J lost 6 bases, with 11 bases between them. The germline gives CDR1 MNHEY, CDR2 SMNVEV (reference sequence). This CDR3 reads CASSLSGWYDGYTF. In DNA form, the CDR3 reads TGTGCCAGCAGTTTATCAGGCTGGTATGATGGCTACACCTTC.

The rearrangement links TRBV6-5 to TRBJ1-2, with unresolved D. From germline, CDR1 is MNHEY and CDR2 SVGAGI. V lost 2 bases to trimming and J lost 3 bases, with 4 bases between them. This CDR3 region has 12 residues. The DNA of the CDR3 is TGTGCCAGCAGTTACCGGGACTATGGCTACACCTTC. It codes for CASSYRDYGYTF.

The V gene is TRBV6-5, the J gene TRBJ2-1; 10 bases fit TRBD2. The CDR3 contains 13 residues. Germline trimming cut 8 bases from V and 7 bases from J; bases unmatched to any gene: 5. Per the germline V gene, CDR1 is MNHEY and CDR2 is SVGAGI. This chain's CDR3 is CASRAGGQNEQFF. CDR3 in DNA: TGTGCCAGCCGAGCGGGGGGGCAAAATGAGCAGTTCTTC.

This sequence joins TRBV28 and TRBJ1-3; no reliable D call. The CDR3 sequence is 16 residues long. Deletions cut 2 bases from V and 0 bases from J, with 11 bases between. CDR1 and CDR2 (germline): MDHEN, SYDVKM. DNA for the CDR3: TGTGCCAGCAGTTTACTCCCCGGGGACTCTGGAAACACCATATATTTT. Amino acids: CASSLLPGDSGNTIYF.

The J gene is TRBJ1-1, the V gene TRBV2, with 9 bases aligning to TRBD1. V shed 3 bases and J 9 bases; nucleotides not matched to a gene: 11. CDR3 length: 15 residues. The germline V gene encodes CDR1 SNHLY and CDR2 FYNNEI. CDR3 DNA: TGTGCCAGCAGTGAGTCTTCGGGACAGGGAAGCAAAGCTTTCTTT. Amino acids: CASSESSGQGSKAFF.

The rearrangement uses TRBV10-2 and TRBJ2-1, with D unclear. From germline, CDR1 is WSHSY and CDR2 SAAADI. Trimming cost V 4 bases and J 5 bases, with 3 bases left between them. The CDR3 consists of 11 residues. The CDR3 DNA is TGCGCCAGCAGTGCGAACAATGAGCAGTTCTTC. Amino acid sequence: CASSANNEQFF.

The chain links TRBV2 to TRBJ2-2; 8 bases agree with TRBD2. J lost 6 bases, V lost 4 bases, and 4 bases had no gene match. The CDR3 totals 14 residues. CDR1 SNHLY and CDR2 FYNNEI come from the germline V gene. CDR3 residues: CASSGTSMSGELFF. The DNA for the CDR3 is TGTGCCAGCAGTGGGACTAGCATGTCCGGGGAGCTGTTTTTT.

The chain recombines TRBV28 with TRBJ1-5; 9 nucleotides align to TRBD1. Germline V gene data show CDR1 as MDHEN and CDR2 as SYDVKM. V trimming: 4 bases; J trimming: 4 bases; junction bases outside the gene matches: 8. CDR3 length equals 16 residues. The CDR3 protein is CASSSYWTGANQPQHF. Written as DNA, the CDR3 is TGTGCCAGCAGTTCCTATTGGACAGGGGCAAATCAGCCCCAGCATTTT. The whole variable domain, remainder taken from reference TRBV28 and TRBJ1-5, is DVKVTQSSRYLVKRTGEKVFLECVQDMDHENMFWYRQDPGLGLRLIYFSYDVKMKEKGDIPEGYSVSREKKERFSLILESASTNQTSMYLCASSSYWTGANQPQHFGDGTRLSIL.

The chain combines TRBV10-3 with TRBJ1-5, with 7 bases identical to TRBD1. V was clipped by 10 bases and J by 0 bases; unmatched bases: 9. Germline V lookup: CDR1 ENHRY, CDR2 SYGVKD. This CDR3 has 15 residues. The DNA of the CDR3 is TGTGCCACCGCTGGGACAGATTTTAGCAATCAGCCCCAGCATTTT. Translating it yields CATAGTDFSNQPQHF.

This chain connects TRBV9 to TRBJ2-2; no reliable D call. The CDR3 length is 14 residues. Germline assignment: CDR1 SGDLS and CDR2 YYNGEE. The ends were cut back, 3 bases at V and 6 bases at J, with 12 bases in the middle. The CDR3 reads CASSATIGAGELFF. The CDR3 DNA is TGTGCCAGCAGCGCCACCATTGGAGCCGGGGAGCTGTTTTTT.